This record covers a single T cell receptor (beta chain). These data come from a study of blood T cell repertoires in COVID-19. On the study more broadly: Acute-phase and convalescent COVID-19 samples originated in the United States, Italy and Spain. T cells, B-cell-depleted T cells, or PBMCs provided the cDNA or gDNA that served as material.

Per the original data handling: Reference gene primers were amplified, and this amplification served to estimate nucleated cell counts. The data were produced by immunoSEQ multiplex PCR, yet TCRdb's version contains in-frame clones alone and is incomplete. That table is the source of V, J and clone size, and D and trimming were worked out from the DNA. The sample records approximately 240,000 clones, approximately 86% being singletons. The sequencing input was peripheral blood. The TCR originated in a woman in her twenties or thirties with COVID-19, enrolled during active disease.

The DNA of the CDR3 is TGTGCCAGCTCCCCAGGGACTAGCGGGAGGAGCCCAGATACGCAGTATTTT. Its translation is CASSPGTSGRSPDTQYF. V is TRBV18 and J is TRBJ2-3; TRBD2 matches at 15 bases. The CDR3 has 17 amino acids. Trimming took 6 bases from V and 4 from J; bases not matched to a gene: 8. Germline loops: CDR1 KGHSH, CDR2 LQKENI.